This TCR beta chain appears in the sequencing data of a study of cytomegalovirus exposure and HLA in healthy donors. Whole-study context: Most genotyped donors, 65% to 85% of about 400, had Caucasian-associated genetic ancestry. The study's findings and limits: Solely CMV serostatus was available to characterize immune exposure. Per a later analysis, HLA-associated TCR beta chains showed more clonal expansion than other, equally common TCR beta chains.

It was with 60 Vbeta and 13 Jbeta primers that the PCR ran. Produced via immunoSEQ multiplex PCR; TCRdb's table is partial and in-frame only. This sample's clone table lists about 51,000 clones. Germline CDR1 reads KGHSH; CDR2 reads LQKENI. This CDR3 is 15 amino acids long. V lost 1 base, J lost 0 bases, and 9 bases lay in between. At the time of sampling, donors were nominally healthy, though unrecorded immune exposures were likely. A note on this clone: Its antigen is undetermined.

The receptor comes from a man aged 35-49 years in good health and CMV-seropositive. The rearrangement joins TRBV18 to TRBJ1-1, with D perhaps TRBD1 (5 bases). The material sequenced was PBMCs. In nucleotides, the CDR3 is TGTGCCAGCTCACCACTTAAGGGGATGAACACTGAAGCTTTCTTT. Translation gives CASSPLKGMNTEAFF. Variable domain in full (rest from reference TRBV18 and TRBJ1-1): NAGVMQNPRHLVRRRGQEARLRCSPMKGHSHVYWYRQLPEEGLKFMVYLQKENIIDESGMPKERFSAEFPKEGPSILRIQQVVRGDSAAYFCASSPLKGMNTEAFFGQGTRLTVV.